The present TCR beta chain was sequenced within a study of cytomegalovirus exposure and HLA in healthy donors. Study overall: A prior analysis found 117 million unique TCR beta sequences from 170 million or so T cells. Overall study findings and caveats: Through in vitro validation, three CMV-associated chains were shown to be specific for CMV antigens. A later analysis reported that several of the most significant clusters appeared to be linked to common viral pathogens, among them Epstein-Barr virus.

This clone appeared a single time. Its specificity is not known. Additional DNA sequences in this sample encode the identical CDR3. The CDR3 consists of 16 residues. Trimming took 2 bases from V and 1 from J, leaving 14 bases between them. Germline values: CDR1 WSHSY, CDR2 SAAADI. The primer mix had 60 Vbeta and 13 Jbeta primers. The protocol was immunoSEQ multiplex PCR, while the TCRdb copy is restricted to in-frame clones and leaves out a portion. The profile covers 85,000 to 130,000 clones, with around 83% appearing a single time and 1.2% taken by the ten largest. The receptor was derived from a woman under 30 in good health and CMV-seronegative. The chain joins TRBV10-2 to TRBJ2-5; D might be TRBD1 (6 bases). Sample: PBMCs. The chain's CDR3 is CASSENSGTPQETQYF. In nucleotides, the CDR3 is TGCGCCAGCAGTGAGAATTCCGGGACACCCCAAGAGACCCAGTACTTC.